A single sample gave rise to the 9 T cell receptor beta chains below, sequenced in a study of blood T cell repertoires in COVID-19 (dated by TCRdb to 2018 to 2020). The library was made by the immunoSEQ multiplex PCR assay. The clones in this table, taken by TCRdb from immuneACCESS, are in-frame only. Not every clone is retained; where verified, under half of the shortfall comes from an unresolved V gene, and the cause of the rest is unknown. In this sample the table shows under 20,000 clones, 85% to 95% of which occur a single time. Approximately 4% of the sample rests with the top ten. The sequencing input was peripheral blood. The source of these receptors is a woman between 50 and 59 years old with active COVID-19.

This chain links TRBV5-1 with TRBJ1-1; D is uncertain. Germline lookup yields CDR1 SGHRS and CDR2 YFSETQ. Between the trimmed V and J ends, which lost 2 bases and 1 base, there was a span of 6 bases. This CDR3 spans 13 amino acids. This CDR3 reads CASSFDWNTEAFF. In DNA, the CDR3 is TGCGCCAGCAGCTTCGACTGGAACACTGAAGCTTTCTTT.

The rearrangement joins TRBV2 to TRBJ2-5; 10 bases map to TRBD2. From germline, CDR1 is SNHLY and CDR2 FYNNEI. The CDR3 totals 16 residues. The junction had 10 bases not matched to a gene; V was cut back by 6 bases and J by 3 bases. In DNA, the CDR3 is TGTGCCAGCAGGGAGGGAGCGGGAGGGCCAAAAGAGACCCAGTACTTC. Translation gives CASREGAGGPKETQYF.

This chain links TRBV29-1 with TRBJ2-3; no reliable D call. CDR3 length: 13 amino acids. Per germline, CDR1 SQVTM and CDR2 ANQGSEA. V was clipped by 7 bases and J by 4 bases, with 15 bases between them. CDR3 sequence reads: CSALSFSPDTQYF. For the CDR3, the DNA is TGCAGCGCCTTAAGCTTCTCCCCAGATACGCAGTATTTT.

J is TRBJ2-1 and V is TRBV9; 8 bases align to TRBD2. This CDR3 comprises 16 residues. Trimming cost V 1 base and J 3 bases; bases outside gene matches: 6. Per germline, CDR1 SGDLS and CDR2 YYNGEE. This CDR3 is CASSVIHTSGYNEQFF. As DNA, the CDR3 is TGTGCCAGCAGCGTAATTCATACTAGCGGCTACAATGAGCAGTTCTTC.

The rearrangement links TRBV10-3 to TRBJ1-2; 8 bases are a match to TRBD1. From germline, CDR1 is ENHRY and CDR2 SYGVKD. With V trimmed by 2 bases and J by 7 bases, 6 bases remained unmatched. This CDR3 comprises 14 residues. The DNA for the CDR3 is TGTGCCATCAGTGAGCAGGGGGCGTTCGGTGGCTACACCTTC. It codes for CAISEQGAFGGYTF.

This clone was observed a handful of times. This chain links TRBV30 with TRBJ1-2; weak D call: TRBD1 (6 bases). With 4 bases removed from V and 8 bases from J, the gap between germline ends came to 17 bases. Germline values: CDR1 GTSNPN, CDR2 SVGIG (reference sequence). There are 13 residues in the CDR3. CDR3 bases: TGTGCCTGGATTTCTGAGCAGGGGCAAGGCTACACCTTC. Protein: CAWISEQGQGYTF.

The chain couples TRBV6-6 to TRBJ1-5; tentatively, D is TRBD1 (6 bases). The V end lost 6 bases, the J end lost 4 bases, and 19 bases lay between the germline ends. Germline loops: CDR1 MNHNY, CDR2 SVGAGI (reference sequence). The CDR3 extends over 16 amino acids. The CDR3 bases are TGTGCCAGCAGCCCTACCAGCGGGGGCCGGAATCAGCCCCAGCATTTT. Translating gives CASSPTSGGRNQPQHF.

The chain carries TRBV28 and TRBJ2-2; tentatively, D is TRBD2 (5 bases). The CDR3 is made up of 15 amino acids. The V gene's germline CDR1 is MDHEN and CDR2 SYDVKM. With 2 bases removed from V and 5 bases from J, the gap between germline ends came to 12 bases. DNA for the CDR3: TGTGCCAGCAGTTTACACCCCCGGGGTACCGGGGAGCTGTTTTTT. It encodes CASSLHPRGTGELFF.

The chain carries TRBV11-2 and TRBJ2-5; D possibly corresponds to TRBD2 (5 bases). Germline V gene data show CDR1 as SGHAT and CDR2 as FQNNGV. V lost 4 bases to trimming and J lost 8 bases, with 14 bases between them. The CDR3 has 13 residues. Written as DNA, the CDR3 is TGTGCCAGCAGCTATGGGGTGGGAGAAACCCAGTACTTC. The encoded protein is CASSYGVGETQYF.